The 31 T cell receptor beta chains in this list originate from one sample, sequenced in a study of T-cell reconstitution after alpha-beta-depleted transplantation in children. Unique molecular identifiers were built into the TCRbeta library. One entry per CDR3 protein, called by TCRdb with MiXCR from the PCR reads. The sample lists a few hundred thousand distinct CDR3 sequences, roughly 30% occurring once. Material: PBMCs, obtained before TCRalphabeta/CD19-depleted stem cell transplant. The receptors stem from a boy in the first two years of life with Wiskott-Aldrich syndrome, due to receive a stem cell transplant.

The rearrangement links TRBV5-6 to TRBJ2-1; a weak D match, TRBD2 (6 bases). This CDR3 contains 14 residues. Germline CDR1 reads SGHDT; CDR2 reads YYEEEE. The V gene lost 4 bases and the J gene lost 5 bases, with 13 bases spanning the gap. The CDR3 DNA is TGTGCCAGCAGCGGTACCGGGGGTCACAATGAGCAGTTCTTC. It codes for CASSGTGGHNEQFF.

As DNA, the CDR3 is TGTGCCAGCGGACAGTCCACCGGGGAGCTGTTTTTT. Its protein product is CASGQSTGELFF. The V and J genes are TRBV7-9 and TRBJ2-2; perhaps TRBD1 as D (6 bases). CDR1 and CDR2 (germline): SEHNR, FQNEAQ (reference sequence). Trimming shortened V by 8 bases and J by 4 bases, and 8 bases separated the two germline ends. The CDR3 spans 12 residues. Full variable domain (missing parts from reference TRBV7-9 and TRBJ2-2): DTGVSQNPRHKITKRGQNVTFRCDPISEHNRLYWYRQTLGQGPEFLTYFQNEAQLEKSRLLSDRFSAERPKGSFSTLEIQRTEQGDSAMYLCASGQSTGELFFGEGSRLTVL.

Here the CDR3 DNA reads TGCGCCAGCAGGTCTCGGGGGAACACTGAAGCTTTCTTT. Its protein product is CASRSRGNTEAFF. V and J are TRBV5-1 and TRBJ1-1; no clear D. Germline values: CDR1 SGHRS, CDR2 YFSETQ. This CDR3 region has 13 residues. V lost 5 bases to trimming and J lost 1 base, with 9 bases between them. Looking up the rest from reference TRBV5-1 and TRBJ1-1 gives the full variable domain: KAGVTQTPRYLIKTRGQQVTLSCSPISGHRSVSWYQQTPGQGLQFLFEYFSETQRNKGNFPGRFSGRQFSNSRSEMNVSTLELGDSALYLCASRSRGNTEAFFGQGTRLTVV.

This chain links TRBV7-2 with TRBJ2-5; 10 positions match TRBD2. Germline trimming cut 3 bases from V and 4 bases from J; bases unmatched to any gene: 11. Germline loops: CDR1 SGHTA, CDR2 FQGNSA. The CDR3 consists of 17 residues. This CDR3 reads CASSFEAGGAVGETQYF. The CDR3, as DNA: TGTGCCAGCAGCTTCGAAGCGGGAGGGGCAGTGGGAGAGACCCAGTACTTC.

The J gene is TRBJ1-4, the V gene TRBV5-5, with TRBD1 as a possible D gene (5 bases). This CDR3 has 16 amino acids. The V gene lost 3 bases and the J gene lost 0 bases, with 12 bases spanning the gap. Per germline, CDR1 SGHKS and CDR2 YYEKEE (reference sequence). CDR3 bases: TGTGCCAGCAGCTCTACTTGGACATCAACTAATGAAAAACTGTTTTTT. Its protein product is CASSSTWTSTNEKLFF.

The chain employs TRBV20-1 and TRBJ2-1, with 11 bases lining up with TRBD2. CDR1 and CDR2 from the germline V gene are DFQATT and SNEGSKA (reference sequence). The CDR3 is made up of 18 amino acids. V lost 6 bases and J lost 2; bases outside the gene matches: 15. The CDR3 protein is CSARETSGRETPYNEQFF. CDR3 nucleotide sequence: TGCAGTGCCCGGGAAACTAGCGGGAGAGAAACCCCCTACAATGAGCAGTTCTTC.

CDR3 in amino acids: CASSIVSGRTDNNEQFF. The DNA of the CDR3 is TGTGCCAGTAGTATCGTTAGCGGGAGGACGGACAACAATGAGCAGTTCTTC. The chain uses TRBV19 and TRBJ2-1, with 10 positions matching TRBD2. Germline CDR1 and CDR2: LNHDA and SQIVND (reference sequence). With V trimmed by 3 bases and J by 5 bases, 10 bases remained unmatched. CDR3 length: 17 residues.

This clonotype was seen many times. The chain joins TRBV5-1 to TRBJ2-5; tentatively, D is TRBD2 (5 bases). Trimming took 7 bases from V and 4 from J, leaving 8 bases between them. The CDR3 runs to 11 residues. Germline CDR1 reads SGHRS; CDR2 reads YFSETQ. The CDR3 nucleotides are TGCGCCAGCCGAAGCGGAGAGACCCAGTACTTC. It is translated as CASRSGETQYF.

Only a few counts were recorded for this clonotype. This sequence joins TRBV7-3 and TRBJ1-6, with D possibly being TRBD1 (6 bases). Germline V CDR1 and CDR2: SGHTA, FQGTGA. The V and J ends lost 2 bases and 6 bases respectively, with 8 bases between them. The length of the CDR3 is 14 residues. CDR3 sequence: CASSLQGSNSPLHF. In DNA form, the CDR3 reads TGTGCCAGCAGCTTACAGGGGAGTAATTCACCCCTCCACTTT.

This rearrangement joins TRBV27 to TRBJ1-2; weak D call: TRBD1 (6 bases). CDR1 is MNHEY and CDR2 is SMNVEV in the germline V gene (reference sequence). Trimming cost V 9 bases and J 0 bases, with 11 bases left between them. The CDR3 is made up of 13 amino acids. The CDR3 spells CASRDISNYGYTF. CDR3 nucleotides: TGTGCCAGTCGGGACATATCTAACTATGGCTACACCTTC.

V usage is TRBV10-3 and J usage is TRBJ1-2; 8 bases are shared with TRBD1. V was pared by 3 bases and J by 3 bases, with 3 bases of the junction left unmatched. CDR1 is ENHRY, CDR2 SYGVKD, per germline. The CDR3 consists of 14 residues. CDR3 DNA sequence: TGTGCCATCAGTGAAGGACAGGGTCACTATGGCTACACCTTC. Its protein product is CAISEGQGHYGYTF.

CDR3: CASSGVRKLAFF. The DNA of the CDR3 is TGTGCCAGCAGTGGAGTGAGGAAACTCGCTTTCTTT. This chain connects TRBV28 to TRBJ1-1, with D uncertain. This CDR3 has 12 residues. Trimming took 5 bases from V and 11 from J, leaving 15 bases between them. Germline values: CDR1 MDHEN, CDR2 SYDVKM.

This clonotype has a handful of counts. The V call is TRBV5-1, the J call TRBJ1-5; D remains ambiguous. CDR1 is SGHRS and CDR2 is YFSETQ in the germline V gene. V was cut by 3 bases and J by 5 bases, with 9 bases left in between. This CDR3 has 13 amino acids. The CDR3 here is CASSYGADQPQHF. CDR3 sequence (DNA): TGCGCCAGCAGCTACGGAGCTGATCAGCCCCAGCATTTT.

The rearrangement links TRBV5-5 to TRBJ1-2; unclear D gene. The CDR3 covers 15 residues. The germline CDR1 and CDR2 sequences are SGHKS and YYEKEE (reference sequence). The V end lost 5 bases, the J end lost 2 bases, and 16 bases lay between the germline ends. CDR3 sequence (DNA): TGTGCCAGCAGTTCAATGGTTCAACTCAACTATGGCTACACCTTC. Protein product: CASSSMVQLNYGYTF. Full variable domain (missing parts from reference TRBV5-5 and TRBJ1-2): DAGVTQSPTHLIKTRGQQVTLRCSPISGHKSVSWYQQVLGQGPQFIFQYYEKEERGRGNFPDRFSARQFPNYSSELNVNALLLGDSALYLCASSSMVQLNYGYTFGSGTRLTVV.

This clonotype was counted a few times. The chain links TRBV5-1 to TRBJ2-7, with D possibly TRBD1 on 5 matching bases. The germline V and J ends were trimmed by 1 base and 4 bases, with 9 bases remaining between them. The CDR3 extends over 13 amino acids. Germline V gives CDR1 SGHRS, CDR2 YFSETQ. CDR3 amino acids: CASSLRGQYEQYF. The CDR3 DNA sequence: TGCGCCAGCAGCTTGAGGGGTCAGTACGAGCAGTACTTC.

This clonotype was seen only a few times. The J gene is TRBJ2-1, the V gene TRBV5-5, with D tentatively TRBD1 (5 bases). CDR1 SGHKS and CDR2 YYEKEE come from the germline V gene (reference sequence). CDR3 length: 12 residues. V dropped 2 bases and J dropped 7 bases, with 7 bases sitting between them. This CDR3 reads CASSFYRNEQFF. The CDR3, as DNA: TGTGCCAGCAGCTTCTACAGGAATGAGCAGTTCTTC.

The CDR3 here is CASSRLPSGSSYEQYF. In DNA, the CDR3 is TGTGCCAGCAGTAGACTCCCTAGCGGATCTTCCTACGAGCAGTACTTC. The chain has TRBV27 and TRBJ2-7, with 7 bases aligning to TRBD2. The CDR3 totals 16 residues. V lost 5 bases and J lost 1; bases outside the gene matches: 11. Germline CDR1 is MNHEY and CDR2 is SMNVEV (reference sequence).

The rearrangement joins TRBV15 to TRBJ2-5; D uncertain. CDR3 length: 14 residues. V was shortened by 8 bases and J by 0 bases, with 13 bases between the two germline ends. Germline values: CDR1 LNHNV, CDR2 YYDKDF (reference sequence). The chain's CDR3 is CATSVFPYQETQYF. The CDR3 DNA sequence: TGTGCCACCTCAGTATTTCCCTACCAAGAGACCCAGTACTTC. The full variable domain, in which reference TRBV15 and TRBJ2-5 provide the parts outside the CDR3, is DAMVIQNPRYQVTQFGKPVTLSCSQTLNHNVMYWYQQKSSQAPKLLFHYYDKDFNNEADTPDNFQSRRPNTSFCFLDIRSPGLGDTAMYLCATSVFPYQETQYFGPGTRLLVL.

J is TRBJ1-4 and V is TRBV5-1, with D perhaps TRBD1 (5 bases). The CDR3 length is 15 residues. The germline gives CDR1 SGHRS, CDR2 YFSETQ. Trimming left V 3 bases short and J 5 bases short, with 14 bases between. As DNA, the CDR3 is TGCGCCAGCAGCTCAGGGACTGGGGTGAATGAAAAACTGTTTTTT. Encoded protein: CASSSGTGVNEKLFF.

The rearrangement links TRBV28 to TRBJ2-2; no definite D call. CDR1 and CDR2 from the germline V gene are MDHEN and SYDVKM. Trimming pared 2 bases from V and 2 bases from J, leaving 12 bases between. The length of the CDR3 is 16 residues. CDR3 in DNA: TGTGCCAGCAGTTTACTATCACAGTTTAACACCGGGGAGCTGTTTTTT. As protein: CASSLLSQFNTGELFF.

The V gene is TRBV5-1, the J gene TRBJ1-1; 7 bases line up with TRBD1. This CDR3 has 18 residues. With 1 base clipped from V and 1 base from J, the junction kept 13 bases outside the gene matches. Germline loops: CDR1 SGHRS, CDR2 YFSETQ. Here the CDR3 reads CASSLRAHQGGGNTEAFF. The DNA of the CDR3 is TGCGCCAGCAGCTTGCGCGCCCACCAAGGGGGCGGGAACACTGAAGCTTTCTTT.

The rearrangement uses TRBV6-1 and TRBJ2-5; 14 bases match TRBD2. V shed 7 bases, J shed 2 bases, and the junction held 9 bases outside the gene matches. Germline assignment: CDR1 MNHNS and CDR2 SASEGT. This CDR3 region has 17 residues. The chain's CDR3 is CASTRLAGGPRQETQYF. The CDR3 DNA sequence: TGTGCCAGCACCCGACTAGCGGGAGGGCCTCGACAAGAGACCCAGTACTTC.

This clonotype occurred many times. The chain recombines TRBV20-1 with TRBJ1-5; maybe TRBD1 (5 bases). The CDR3 runs 12 residues. Germline V gene lookup returns CDR1 DFQATT and CDR2 SNEGSKA (reference sequence). Trimming left V 5 bases short and J 4 bases short, with 9 bases between. In nucleotides, the CDR3 is TGCAGTGCTGGCGGGGGGAATCAGCCCCAGCATTTT. Translating it yields CSAGGGNQPQHF.

This clonotype has more than one count but fewer than ten. V is TRBV12-3 or TRBV12-4 and J is TRBJ2-1; D is undetermined. Trimming stripped 3 bases from V and 5 bases from J, with 11 bases between. The CDR3 runs to 14 residues. This CDR3 reads CASSLTRPNNEQFF. CDR3 bases: TGTGCCAGCAGTTTGACACGACCTAACAATGAGCAGTTCTTC.

V is TRBV19 and J is TRBJ1-1; D unclear. Trimming shortened V by 7 bases and J by 7 bases, and 10 bases separated the two germline ends. CDR1 is LNHDA, CDR2 SQIVND, per germline (reference sequence). This CDR3 region has 11 residues. The CDR3 DNA follows: TGTGCCAGTATCGACCTCCATGAAGCTTTCTTT. It yields the protein CASIDLHEAFF.

This chain uses TRBV7-6 with TRBJ2-1; TRBD2 aligns across 12 bases. J gave up 9 bases and V 7 bases, and 10 bases lay outside the gene matches. Per the germline V gene, CDR1 is SGHVS and CDR2 is FNYEAQ. CDR3 size: 15 residues. CDR3: CASNGPSGRASEQFF. CDR3 DNA: TGTGCCAGCAATGGGCCTAGCGGGAGGGCCAGTGAGCAGTTCTTC.

This clonotype turned up a few times. The rearrangement links TRBV28 to TRBJ1-2; D call uncertain. CDR3 length equals 14 residues. Looked up from germline, CDR1 is MDHEN and CDR2 is SYDVKM. V was clipped by 3 bases and J by 3 bases, with 11 bases between them. In nucleotides, the CDR3 is TGTGCCAGCAGTTTCTTAGGGTGGGACTATGGCTACACCTTC. This sequence encodes CASSFLGWDYGYTF.

The sample holds a few counts of this clonotype. The rearrangement links TRBV5-1 to TRBJ2-3; 10 bases map to TRBD2. The germline CDR1 and CDR2 sequences are SGHRS and YFSETQ. Trimming removed 2 bases from V and 6 bases from J; junction bases left unmatched: 6. This CDR3 has 15 residues. CDR3 protein: CASSFLAGVGDTQYF. DNA for the CDR3: TGCGCCAGCAGCTTTCTAGCGGGAGTTGGTGATACGCAGTATTTT.

The CDR3 DNA follows: TGTGCCAGCGGACACAGGGGGAGCACTGAAGCTTTCTTT. This codes for CASGHRGSTEAFF. The J gene is TRBJ1-1, the V gene TRBV27, with 8 bases aligning to TRBD1. The CDR3 runs to 13 residues. Germline CDR1 MNHEY, CDR2 SMNVEV (reference sequence). J lost 4 bases, V lost 8 bases, and 6 bases had no gene match.

The CDR3 DNA follows: TGTGCCAGCAGTGAGTCAGGGACTAGCGGGAGCGCCAATGAGCAGTTCTTC. Protein: CASSESGTSGSANEQFF. The chain combines TRBV25-1 with TRBJ2-1; 14 bases fit TRBD2. V trimming: 3 bases; J trimming: 6 bases; junction bases outside the gene matches: 7. The germline gives CDR1 MGHDK, CDR2 SYGVNS. This CDR3 contains 17 residues.

The chain recombines TRBV6-1 with TRBJ2-1, with 9 bases aligning to TRBD2. The V gene's germline CDR1 is MNHNS and CDR2 SASEGT. Germline trimming cut 3 bases from V and 5 bases from J; bases unmatched to any gene: 5. This CDR3 is 15 amino acids long. In DNA form, the CDR3 reads TGTGCCAGCAGTGAGGCGGGAGGGCCCCACAATGAGCAGTTCTTC. Its protein is CASSEAGGPHNEQFF.